This entry lists 5 T cell receptor beta chains sequenced from one sample in a study of T cell repertoires in cytomegalovirus infection. The antigens these receptors bind are not known. Each CDR3 protein is one row after TCRdb ran MiXCR on the reads. The repertoire holds some 940,000 distinct CDR3 sequences, with around 31% as singletons. The source was cultured CD8+ T cells from PBMCs, collected from culture after CMV antigen stimulation. The receptors shown here come from a human donor in good health (CMV status not recorded). Some clones in this sample may be carry-over from other donors' samples.

A word on this clonotype: One junction end disagrees with the germline gene, perhaps due to a read error. J is TRBJ2-3 and V is TRBV27, with TRBD1 identical over 7 bases. CDR1 and CDR2 (germline): MNHEY, SMNVEV (reference sequence). The CDR3 extends over 15 amino acids. The CDR3 loop reads CASSARDRTTDMQYF. For the CDR3, the DNA is TGTGCCAGCAGCGCTCGGGACAGAACCACAGATATGCAGTATTTT.

The chain joins TRBV10-2 to TRBJ2-3; the D gene is possibly TRBD1 (5 bases). CDR3 length equals 14 residues. Germline lookup yields CDR1 WSHSY and CDR2 SAAADI. Deletions cut 8 bases from V and 3 bases from J, with 15 bases between. CDR3 bases: TGCGCCAGCGTGGTGGGGCTTGAGACAGATACGCAGTATTTT. This encodes CASVVGLETDTQYF.

In this sample, this clonotype turned up a few times. CDR3: CASSPSGLAREAFF. CDR3 coding DNA: TGTGCCAGCAGTCCCTCGGGCCTCGCCAGGGAAGCTTTCTTT. This sequence joins TRBV27 and TRBJ1-1; D not resolved. Trimming took 5 bases from V and 8 from J, leaving 18 bases between them. This CDR3 spans 14 amino acids. Germline V lookup: CDR1 MNHEY, CDR2 SMNVEV (reference sequence).

This chain links TRBV2 with TRBJ2-7; the D gene is possibly TRBD1 (5 bases). Germline assignment: CDR1 SNHLY and CDR2 FYNNEI. The CDR3 extends over 14 amino acids. The V and J ends lost 6 bases and 2 bases respectively, with 14 bases between them. CDR3 coding DNA: TGTGCCAGCAGCGACGACACAGGCCCCTACGAGCAGTACTTC. Translating gives CASSDDTGPYEQYF.

The J gene is TRBJ2-3, the V gene TRBV6-1; the D is unclear. CDR3 length: 14 residues. The V and J ends lost 7 bases and 0 bases respectively, with 11 bases between them. Germline V gives CDR1 MNHNS, CDR2 SASEGT. The CDR3 protein is CASMTVLSTDTQYF. The DNA of the CDR3 is TGTGCCAGCATGACCGTCCTTAGCACAGATACGCAGTATTTT.